This TCR beta chain was sequenced during a study of blood T cell repertoires in COVID-19. In the study overall: PBMCs, B-cell-depleted T cells, or T cells were the source of the cDNA or gDNA that made up the material.

Libraries were prepared by immunoSEQ multiplex PCR; TCRdb keeps only in-frame clonotypes and omits some of them. The sample yields just under 350,000 clones, about 93% seen once. This CDR3 is 17 amino acids long. V dropped 1 base and J dropped 0 bases, with 12 bases sitting between them. CDR1 is SGHDN, CDR2 FVKESK, per germline. The rearrangement joins TRBV14 to TRBJ2-2, with a weak D call TRBD2 (6 bases). Material: peripheral blood. This receptor was identified in a woman aged 18-35 years who had recovered from COVID-19. The CDR3 loop is CASSQGPQRANTGELFF. CDR3 coding DNA: TGTGCCAGCAGCCAAGGGCCCCAGCGGGCGAACACCGGGGAGCTGTTTTTT.